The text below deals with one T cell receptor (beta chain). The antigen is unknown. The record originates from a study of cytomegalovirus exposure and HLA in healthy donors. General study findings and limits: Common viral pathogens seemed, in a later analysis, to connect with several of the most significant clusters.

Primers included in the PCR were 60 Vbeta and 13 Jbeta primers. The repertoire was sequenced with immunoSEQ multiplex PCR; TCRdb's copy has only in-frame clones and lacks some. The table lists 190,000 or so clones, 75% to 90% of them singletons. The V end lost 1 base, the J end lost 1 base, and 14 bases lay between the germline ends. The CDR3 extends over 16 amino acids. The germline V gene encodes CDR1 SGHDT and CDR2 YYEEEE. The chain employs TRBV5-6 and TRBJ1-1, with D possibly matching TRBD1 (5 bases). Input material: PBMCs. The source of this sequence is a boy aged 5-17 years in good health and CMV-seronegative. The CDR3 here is CASSLLGAESNTEAFF. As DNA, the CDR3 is TGTGCCAGCAGCTTGCTTGGGGCGGAGTCGAACACTGAAGCTTTCTTT.